The TCR beta chain under discussion was sequenced for a study of cytomegalovirus exposure and HLA in healthy donors. Study-wide results and limits: Immune exposure data for these donors was limited to CMV serostatus. A later examination showed that TCR association rates differed by HLA locus, with DRB1 most and HLA-C fewest.

This clone is a singleton in its sample. Its cognate antigen is unknown. Healthy donors of bone marrow made up the group. Donors were ostensibly healthy at sampling, although undocumented immune exposures were probable. CDR1 SGHVS and CDR2 FQNEAQ come from the germline V gene. The V and J ends lost 5 bases and 3 bases, in that order; junction bases with no gene match: 4. The CDR3 totals 13 residues. In the PCR, 60 Vbeta and 13 Jbeta primers were used. Some clones are missing from TCRdb's copy, which holds only in-frame ones; the method was immunoSEQ multiplex PCR. Of 150,000 to 200,000 clones in the sample, approximately 80% were seen once.

The source material was PBMCs. This TCR came from a male donor in good health and CMV-seronegative. V gene TRBV7-8 combines with J gene TRBJ2-7; 7 bases are a match to TRBD1. The chain's CDR3 is CASSARQGYEQYF. CDR3 coding DNA: TGTGCCAGCAGCGCCCGACAGGGCTACGAGCAGTACTTC.